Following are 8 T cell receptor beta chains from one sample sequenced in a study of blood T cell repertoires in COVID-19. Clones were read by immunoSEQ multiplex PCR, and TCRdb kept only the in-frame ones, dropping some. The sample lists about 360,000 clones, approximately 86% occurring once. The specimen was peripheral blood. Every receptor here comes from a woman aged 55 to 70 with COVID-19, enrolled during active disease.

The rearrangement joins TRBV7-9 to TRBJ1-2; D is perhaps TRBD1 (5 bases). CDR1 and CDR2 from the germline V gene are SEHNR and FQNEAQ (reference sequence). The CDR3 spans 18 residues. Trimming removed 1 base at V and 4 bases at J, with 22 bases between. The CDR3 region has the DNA TGTGCCAGCAGCTTAGGACGGGCAGGGATTTCTCTTGGCTATGGCTACACCTTC. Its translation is CASSLGRAGISLGYGYTF.

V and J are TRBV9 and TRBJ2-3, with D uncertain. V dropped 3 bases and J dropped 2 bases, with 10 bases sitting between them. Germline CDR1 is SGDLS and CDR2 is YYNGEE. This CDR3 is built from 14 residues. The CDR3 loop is CASSALGLTDTQYF. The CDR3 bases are TGTGCCAGCAGCGCTCTGGGCCTCACAGATACGCAGTATTTT.

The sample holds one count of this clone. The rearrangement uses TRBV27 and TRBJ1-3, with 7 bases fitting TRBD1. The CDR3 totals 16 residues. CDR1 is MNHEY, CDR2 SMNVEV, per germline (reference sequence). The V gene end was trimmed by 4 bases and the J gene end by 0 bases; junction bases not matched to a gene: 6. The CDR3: CASSSRGAASGNTIYF. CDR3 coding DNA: TGTGCCAGCAGTTCCAGGGGGGCCGCCTCTGGAAACACCATATATTTT.

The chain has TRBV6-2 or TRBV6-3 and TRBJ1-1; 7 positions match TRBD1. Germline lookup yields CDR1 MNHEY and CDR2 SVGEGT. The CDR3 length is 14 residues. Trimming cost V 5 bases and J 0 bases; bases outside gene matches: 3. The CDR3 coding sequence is TGTGCCAGCAGTGCTGGGACAGTGAACACTGAAGCTTTCTTT. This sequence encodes CASSAGTVNTEAFF.

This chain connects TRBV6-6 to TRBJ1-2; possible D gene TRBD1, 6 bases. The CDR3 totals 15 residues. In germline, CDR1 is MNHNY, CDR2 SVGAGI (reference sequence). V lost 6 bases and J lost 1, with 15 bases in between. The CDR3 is CASREGQTLNYGYTF. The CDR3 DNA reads TGTGCCAGCAGGGAAGGACAGACCCTTAACTATGGCTACACCTTC.

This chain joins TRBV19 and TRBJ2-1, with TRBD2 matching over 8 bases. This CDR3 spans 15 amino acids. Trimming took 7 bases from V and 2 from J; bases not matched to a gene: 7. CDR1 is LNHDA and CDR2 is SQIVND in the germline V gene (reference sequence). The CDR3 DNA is TGTGCCAGTACTAAAGCGGGGGTTACCTACAATGAGCAGTTCTTC. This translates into CASTKAGVTYNEQFF.

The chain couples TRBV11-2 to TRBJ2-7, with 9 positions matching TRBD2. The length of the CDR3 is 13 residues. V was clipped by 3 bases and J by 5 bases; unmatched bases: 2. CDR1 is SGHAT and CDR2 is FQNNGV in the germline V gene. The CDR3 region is CASSLGLANEQYF. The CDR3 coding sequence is TGTGCCAGCAGCTTGGGACTAGCCAACGAGCAGTACTTC.

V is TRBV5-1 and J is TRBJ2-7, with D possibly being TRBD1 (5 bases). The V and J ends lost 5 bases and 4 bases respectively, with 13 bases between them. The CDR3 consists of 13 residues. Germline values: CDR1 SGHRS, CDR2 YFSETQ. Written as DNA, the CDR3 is TGCGCCAGCAGACCCAGACAGTCTTACGAGCAGTACTTC. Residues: CASRPRQSYEQYF. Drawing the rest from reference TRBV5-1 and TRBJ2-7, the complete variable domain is KAGVTQTPRYLIKTRGQQVTLSCSPISGHRSVSWYQQTPGQGLQFLFEYFSETQRNKGNFPGRFSGRQFSNSRSEMNVSTLELGDSALYLCASRPRQSYEQYFGPGTRLTVT.